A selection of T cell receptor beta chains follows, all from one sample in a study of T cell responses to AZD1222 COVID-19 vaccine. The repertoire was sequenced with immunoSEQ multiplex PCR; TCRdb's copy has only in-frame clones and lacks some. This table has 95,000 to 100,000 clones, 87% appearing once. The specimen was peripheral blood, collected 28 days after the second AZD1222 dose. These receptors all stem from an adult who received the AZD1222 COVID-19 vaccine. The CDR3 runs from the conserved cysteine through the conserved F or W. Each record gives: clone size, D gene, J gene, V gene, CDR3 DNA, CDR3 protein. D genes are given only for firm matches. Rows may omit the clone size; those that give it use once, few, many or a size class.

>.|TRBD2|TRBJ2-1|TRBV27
TGTGCCAGCAGTTTAGTTACCGGGACTAGTATGACTGAGCAGTTCTTC
CASSLVTGTSMTEQFF
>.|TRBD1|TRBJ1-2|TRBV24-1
TGTGCCACCAGTGACCCTGGACAGGGGGCGAGAGGCTACACCTTC
CATSDPGQGARGYTF
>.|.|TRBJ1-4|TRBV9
TGTGCCAGCAGCCCGGGGGTAACTTATGAAAAACTGTTTTTT
CASSPGVTYEKLFF
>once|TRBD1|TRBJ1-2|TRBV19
TGTGCCAGCAGCCATGATGGACAGGGCGTGTGGAGCTATGGCTACACCTTC
CASSHDGQGVWSYGYTF
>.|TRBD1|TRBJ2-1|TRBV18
TGTGCCAGCTCACCACAGGGGGCAAGGGTATACAATGAGCAGTTCTTC
CASSPQGARVYNEQFF
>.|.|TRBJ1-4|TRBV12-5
TGTGCTAGTGGTTTCCCCCCGGGCGGGGAAAAACTGTTTTTT
CASGFPPGGEKLFF
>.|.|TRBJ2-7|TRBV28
TGTGCCAGCAGGGTCACTAGTTCCTACGAGCAGTACTTC
CASRVTSSYEQYF
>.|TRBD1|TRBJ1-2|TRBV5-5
TGTGCCAGCAGCCCCAGGACAGGGGTGAACTATGGCTACACCTTC
CASSPRTGVNYGYTF
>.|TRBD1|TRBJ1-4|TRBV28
TGTGCCAGCAGTTTAGTCGGGACAGGGGAGGCCACTAATGAAAAACTGTTTTTT
CASSLVGTGEATNEKLFF
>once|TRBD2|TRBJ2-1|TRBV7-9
TGTGCCAGCAGCATCACTAGCGGGAACAATGAGCAGTTCTTC
CASSITSGNNEQFF
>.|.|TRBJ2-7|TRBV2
TGTGCCAGCAGCCTGCAGGGACTCTACGAGCAGTACTTC
CASSLQGLYEQYF
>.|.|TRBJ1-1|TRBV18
TGTGCCAGCTCGATACAGGGGAACACTGAAGCTTTCTTT
CASSIQGNTEAFF
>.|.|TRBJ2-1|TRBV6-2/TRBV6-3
TGTGCCAGCAGTTACAGTACTAGCTTTGAGCAGTTCTTC
CASSYSTSFEQFF
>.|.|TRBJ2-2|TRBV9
TGTGCCAGCACCTCGGGCGAAAGGACCGGGGAGCTGTTTTTT
CASTSGERTGELFF
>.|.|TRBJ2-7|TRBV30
TGTGCTTTAGGGGCGGGTTACGAGCAGTACTTC
CALGAGYEQYF
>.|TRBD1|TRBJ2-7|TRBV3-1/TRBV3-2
TGTGCCAGCAGCCCGCTGTCCGGGACAGCTTACGAGCAGTACTTC
CASSPLSGTAYEQYF
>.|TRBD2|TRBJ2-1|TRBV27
TGTGCCAGCAGTTTATCGTATAGCGGGAACAATGAGCAGTTCTTC
CASSLSYSGNNEQFF
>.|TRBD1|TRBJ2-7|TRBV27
TGTGCCAGCAGTTTGGGACAGAGCTACGAGCAGTACTTC
CASSLGQSYEQYF
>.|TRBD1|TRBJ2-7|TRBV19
TGTGCCAGTAGTATAGGAGAGGGACAGGGGTTCTACGAGCAGTACTTC
CASSIGEGQGFYEQYF
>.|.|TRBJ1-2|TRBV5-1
TGCGCCAGCAGCTCGGGGTCGGACAGCTACTATGGCTACACCTTC
CASSSGSDSYYGYTF
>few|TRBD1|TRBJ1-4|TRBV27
TGTGCCAGCAGTTTAACAGGGGTGGGAAAACTGTTTTTT
CASSLTGVGKLFF
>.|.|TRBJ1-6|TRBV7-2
TGTGCCAGCAGCTTAGTACCTCGGCCGAATAATTCACCCCTCCACTTT
CASSLVPRPNNSPLHF
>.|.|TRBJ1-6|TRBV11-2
TGTGCCAGCAGCTTACAGGGTTATAATTCACCCCTCCACTTT
CASSLQGYNSPLHF
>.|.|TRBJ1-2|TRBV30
TGTGCCTGGACCCCCGGTGGCTATGGCTACACCTTC
CAWTPGGYGYTF
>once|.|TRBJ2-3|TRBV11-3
TGTGCCAGCAGCTTCCCCGCCGCAGATACGCAGTATTTT
CASSFPAADTQYF
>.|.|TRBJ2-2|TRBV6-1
TGTGCCAGCAGTGACGCGACCACCGGGGAGCTGTTTTTT
CASSDATTGELFF
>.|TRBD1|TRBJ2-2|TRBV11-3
TGTGCCAGCAGCTGGGACAGGGAGAGAAACGGGGAGCTGTTTTTT
CASSWDRERNGELFF
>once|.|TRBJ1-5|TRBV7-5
TGTGCCAGAAGAGGCAGGGGGCATGGTAGCAATCAGCCCCAGCATTTT
CARRGRGHGSNQPQHF
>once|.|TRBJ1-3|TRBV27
TGTGCCAGCAGTTTAGTGGCAGGGGCAAACACCATATATTTT
CASSLVAGANTIYF
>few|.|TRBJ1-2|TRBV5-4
TGTGCCAGCAGCTTGAGGGGTTATAACTATGGCTACACCTTC
CASSLRGYNYGYTF
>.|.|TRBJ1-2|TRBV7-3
TGTGCCAGCAGCCCAGGAGGCGGGGGAGGCGGCTACACCTTC
CASSPGGGGGGYTF